The 18 T cell receptor beta chains given below trace back to one sample, sequenced in a study of blood T cell repertoires in COVID-19. This table comes from immunoSEQ multiplex PCR, and its TCRdb copy is limited to in-frame clones, with some not included. Here the sample spans around 200,000 clones, about 83% being singletons. Sequencing used PBMCs or T cells enriched from blood (not recorded which). These receptors all stem from a man aged 35-49 years with acute COVID-19.

This clone turned up a few times. J is TRBJ2-7 and V is TRBV6-1, with TRBD2 matching over 9 bases. Trimming cost V 0 bases and J 4 bases; bases outside gene matches: 4. CDR1 is MNHNS, CDR2 SASEGT, per germline. The CDR3 spans 15 residues. The CDR3 is CASSEAAGGLYEQYF. The CDR3, as DNA: TGTGCCAGCAGTGAAGCAGCGGGAGGTCTGTACGAGCAGTACTTC.

To note about this clone: One end of the junction does not line up with germline, which may come from a read error. The chain combines TRBV28 with TRBJ2-7, with a tentative D call TRBD1 (6 bases). The CDR3 has 12 amino acids. CDR1 and CDR2 from the germline V gene are MDHEN and SYDVKM. CDR3 sequence (DNA): TGTGCCAGCAGTTTTTTTGGGGGCGGACAGTCCTTC. The encoded protein is CASSFFGGGQSF.

The chain couples TRBV7-9 to TRBJ2-7; tentatively, D is TRBD2 (6 bases). There are 12 residues in the CDR3. V lost 5 bases to trimming and J lost 6 bases, with 11 bases between them. CDR1 is SEHNR, CDR2 FQNEAQ, per germline (reference sequence). This chain's CDR3 is CASSPGVGEQYF. DNA for the CDR3: TGTGCCAGCAGCCCGGGGGTGGGCGAGCAGTACTTC.

The CDR3 spells CSVGQGDYEQYF. The CDR3 nucleotides are TGCAGCGTTGGACAGGGCGACTACGAGCAGTACTTC. V gene TRBV29-1 combines with J gene TRBJ2-7; 7 bases fit TRBD1. The germline gives CDR1 SQVTM, CDR2 ANQGSEA. The CDR3 extends over 12 amino acids. Germline trimming cut 4 bases from V and 3 bases from J; bases unmatched to any gene: 3.

The genes are TRBV19 and TRBJ2-1, with D possibly matching TRBD2 (6 bases). The germline V and J ends were trimmed by 2 bases and 6 bases, with 11 bases remaining between them. Per the germline V gene, CDR1 is LNHDA and CDR2 is SQIVND (reference sequence). This CDR3 has 14 residues. CDR3 protein: CASSISGGANEQFF. DNA of the CDR3: TGTGCCAGTAGTATATCTGGCGGGGCCAATGAGCAGTTCTTC.

This clone was observed once. The chain links TRBV10-3 to TRBJ1-4; TRBD1 matches 9 bases. The ends lost 6 bases at V and 4 bases at J; junction bases unmatched: 6. The CDR3 loop spans 15 amino acids. Germline loops: CDR1 ENHRY, CDR2 SYGVKD. The CDR3 DNA sequence: TGTGCCATCAGCGGAGGGACAGGGAATAATGAAAAACTGTTTTTT. Amino acid sequence: CAISGGTGNNEKLFF.

The chain is built from TRBV7-9 and TRBJ2-7, with a tentative D call TRBD1 (5 bases). Germline CDR1 and CDR2: SEHNR and FQNEAQ (reference sequence). The CDR3 runs 12 residues. Trimming shortened V by 5 bases and J by 8 bases, and 13 bases separated the two germline ends. DNA of the CDR3: TGTGCCAGCAGCGGCTTGAGGACAAAGCAGTACTTC. It encodes CASSGLRTKQYF.

This clone has just a few counts. The V and J genes are TRBV19 and TRBJ1-6; 7 bases align to TRBD1. The V gene end was trimmed by 8 bases and the J gene end by 0 bases; junction bases not matched to a gene: 1. This CDR3 has 14 residues. CDR1 and CDR2 (germline): LNHDA, SQIVND (reference sequence). The CDR3 sequence: CASWDSSYNSPLHF. The CDR3 DNA reads as TGTGCCAGTTGGGACAGCTCCTATAATTCACCCCTCCACTTT.

On this clone: Additional DNA sequences in this sample encode the identical CDR3. This chain joins TRBV7-2 and TRBJ1-1; no reliable D call. CDR1 SGHTA and CDR2 FQGNSA come from the germline V gene. Trimming removed 2 bases at V and 0 bases at J, with 7 bases between. This CDR3 comprises 14 residues. This CDR3 reads CASSLRQVNTEAFF. The CDR3, as DNA: TGTGCCAGCAGCTTAAGGCAGGTGAACACTGAAGCTTTCTTT.

V gene TRBV14 combines with J gene TRBJ2-7, with D possibly being TRBD2 (5 bases). Germline V CDR1 and CDR2: SGHDN, FVKESK. The CDR3 is made up of 16 amino acids. Trimming removed 0 bases at V and 0 bases at J, with 12 bases between. The CDR3 region is CASSQDERRASYEQYF. In DNA form, the CDR3 reads TGTGCCAGCAGCCAAGATGAGCGGAGAGCCTCCTACGAGCAGTACTTC.

The CDR3 is CASSLTSSYNEQFF. The CDR3 coding sequence is TGTGCCAGCAGCTTGACCAGCTCCTACAATGAGCAGTTCTTC. The chain carries TRBV5-4 and TRBJ2-1; D gene unclear. Trimming removed 1 base from V and 0 bases from J, with 5 bases in between. The CDR3 is 14 residues long. CDR1 is SGHNT and CDR2 is YYREEE in the germline V gene (reference sequence).

The chain is built from TRBV9 and TRBJ2-1; possible D gene TRBD2, 7 bases. Germline assignment: CDR1 SGDLS and CDR2 YYNGEE. V was trimmed by 4 bases and J by 6 bases, leaving 14 bases between them. This CDR3 region has 14 residues. DNA for the CDR3: TGTGCCAGCAGCCGAGGGGGAGGGTTCAATGAGCAGTTCTTC. This gives the protein CASSRGGGFNEQFF.

The J gene is TRBJ2-1, the V gene TRBV7-3, with 8 positions matching TRBD2. This CDR3 region has 18 residues. The germline CDR1 and CDR2 sequences are SGHTA and FQGTGA. After removal of 0 bases from V and 5 bases from J, the junction contained 12 bases not matched to a gene. DNA for the CDR3: TGTGCCAGCAGCTTAACGGTCTGGAGAGCGGGAGACCACAATGAGCAGTTCTTC. Its translation is CASSLTVWRAGDHNEQFF.

The rearrangement links TRBV3-1 (or the pseudogene TRBV3-2) to TRBJ1-2, with TRBD1 matching 7 bases. V lost 4 bases, J lost 14 bases, and 7 bases stayed unmatched. The CDR3 runs to 11 residues. Per the germline V gene, CDR1 is LGHDT and CDR2 is YNNKEL (reference sequence). The CDR3 reads CASSRWGQRTF. The CDR3, as DNA: TGTGCCAGCAGCCGCTGGGGACAGCGGACCTTC.

The CDR3 DNA reads TGTGCCAGCAGTATACTTCTAGCGGGAGGGGGTACAGATACGCAGTATTTT. It specifies CASSILLAGGGTDTQYF. The chain has TRBV28 and TRBJ2-3; 12 nucleotides line up with TRBD2. Germline lookup yields CDR1 MDHEN and CDR2 SYDVKM. The CDR3 loop spans 17 amino acids. Unmatched junction bases numbered 9, after V lost 5 bases and J lost 3 bases.

This rearrangement joins TRBV5-1 to TRBJ2-2, with TRBD2 matching 7 bases. J was trimmed by 5 bases and V by 0 bases; bases with no gene match: 4. Per the germline V gene, CDR1 is SGHRS and CDR2 is YFSETQ. The CDR3 spans 15 residues. As DNA, the CDR3 is TGCGCCAGCAGCTTGGCCCAGCGGGGAACCGGGGAGCTGTTTTTT. Amino acids: CASSLAQRGTGELFF. The entire variable domain, with the rest obtained from reference TRBV5-1 and TRBJ2-2, is as follows: KAGVTQTPRYLIKTRGQQVTLSCSPISGHRSVSWYQQTPGQGLQFLFEYFSETQRNKGNFPGRFSGRQFSNSRSEMNVSTLELGDSALYLCASSLAQRGTGELFFGEGSRLTVL.

The chain employs TRBV2 and TRBJ1-5, with 12 bases identical to TRBD1. Germline CDR1 is SNHLY and CDR2 is FYNNEI. The CDR3 has 16 amino acids. Unmatched junction bases numbered 6, after V lost 5 bases and J lost 4 bases. CDR3 sequence reads: CASSPGQGAQNQPQHF. CDR3 in DNA: TGTGCCAGCAGTCCGGGACAGGGGGCTCAAAATCAGCCCCAGCATTTT.

The chain employs TRBV27 and TRBJ1-5, with D tentatively TRBD1 (6 bases). Per germline, CDR1 MNHEY and CDR2 SMNVEV (reference sequence). The V gene lost 6 bases and the J gene lost 3 bases, with 15 bases spanning the gap. CDR3 length: 15 amino acids. CDR3 sequence (DNA): TGTGCCAGCAGCCCAATTGACAGGCTCAATCAGCCCCAGCATTTT. Its translation: CASSPIDRLNQPQHF.